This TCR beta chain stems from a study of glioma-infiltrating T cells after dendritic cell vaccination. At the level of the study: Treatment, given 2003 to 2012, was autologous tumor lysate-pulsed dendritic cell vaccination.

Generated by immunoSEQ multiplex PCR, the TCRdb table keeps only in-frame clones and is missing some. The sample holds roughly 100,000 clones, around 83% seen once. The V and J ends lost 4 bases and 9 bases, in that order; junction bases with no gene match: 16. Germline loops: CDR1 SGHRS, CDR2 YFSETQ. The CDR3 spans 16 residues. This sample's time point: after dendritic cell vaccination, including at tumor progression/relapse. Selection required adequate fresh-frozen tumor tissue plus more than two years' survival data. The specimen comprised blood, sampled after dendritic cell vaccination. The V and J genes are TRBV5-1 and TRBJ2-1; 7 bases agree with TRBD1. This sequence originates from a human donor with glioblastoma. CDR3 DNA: TGCGCCAGCAGCCTGATATGGGACAGTGAAGGTGGTGAGCAGTTCTTC. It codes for CASSLIWDSEGGEQFF.